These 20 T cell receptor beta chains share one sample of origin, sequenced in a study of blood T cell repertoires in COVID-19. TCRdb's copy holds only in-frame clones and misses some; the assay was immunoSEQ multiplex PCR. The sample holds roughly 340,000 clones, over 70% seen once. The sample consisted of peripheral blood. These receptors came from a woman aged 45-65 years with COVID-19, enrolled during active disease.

The CDR3 DNA is TGTGCCAGCACGGGGGGGATTAACTATGGCTACACCTTC. Its protein product is CASTGGINYGYTF. The V gene is TRBV6-5, the J gene TRBJ1-2; D is perhaps TRBD1 (5 bases). The CDR3 covers 13 residues. Looked up from germline, CDR1 is MNHEY and CDR2 is SVGAGI. Trimming shortened V by 7 bases and J by 1 base, and 10 bases separated the two germline ends.

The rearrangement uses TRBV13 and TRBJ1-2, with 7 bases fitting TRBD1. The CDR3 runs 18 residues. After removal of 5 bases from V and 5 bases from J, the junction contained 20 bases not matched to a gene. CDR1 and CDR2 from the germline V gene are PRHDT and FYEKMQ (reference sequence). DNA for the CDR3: TGTGCCAGCAGCCGTCAAGCCGAAAGGGGGCGTTTAGGTTATGGCTACACCTTC. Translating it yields CASSRQAERGRLGYGYTF. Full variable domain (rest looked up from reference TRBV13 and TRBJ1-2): AAGVIQSPRHLIKEKRETATLKCYPIPRHDTVYWYQQGPGQDPQFLISFYEKMQSDKGSIPDRFSAQQFSDYHSELNMSSLELGDSALYFCASSRQAERGRLGYGYTFGSGTRLTVV.

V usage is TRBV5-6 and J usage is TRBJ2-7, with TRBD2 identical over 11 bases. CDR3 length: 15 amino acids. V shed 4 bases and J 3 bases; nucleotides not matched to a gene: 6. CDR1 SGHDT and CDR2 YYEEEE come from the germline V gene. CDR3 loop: CASSPLAGGRYEQYF. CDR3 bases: TGTGCCAGCAGCCCCCTAGCGGGAGGTCGCTACGAGCAGTACTTC.

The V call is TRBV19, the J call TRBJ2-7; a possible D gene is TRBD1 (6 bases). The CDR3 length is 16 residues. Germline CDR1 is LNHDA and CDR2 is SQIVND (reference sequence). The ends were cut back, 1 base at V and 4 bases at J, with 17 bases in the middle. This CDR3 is CASSIGAYGTSYEQYF. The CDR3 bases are TGTGCCAGTAGTATAGGGGCATACGGGACATCGTACGAGCAGTACTTC.

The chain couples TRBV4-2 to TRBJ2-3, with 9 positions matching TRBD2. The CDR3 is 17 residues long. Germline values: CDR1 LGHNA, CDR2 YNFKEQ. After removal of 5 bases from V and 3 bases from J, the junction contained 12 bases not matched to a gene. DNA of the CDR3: TGTGCCAGCAGCTTTACAGTAGCGGGAGAGAGGACAGATACGCAGTATTTT. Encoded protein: CASSFTVAGERTDTQYF.

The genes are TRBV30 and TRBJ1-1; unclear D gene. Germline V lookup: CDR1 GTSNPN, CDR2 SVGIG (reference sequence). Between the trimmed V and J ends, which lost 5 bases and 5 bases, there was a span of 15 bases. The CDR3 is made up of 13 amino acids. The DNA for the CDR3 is TGTGCCTGGGACCCCGTCCGAGGGACTGAAGCTTTCTTT. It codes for CAWDPVRGTEAFF.

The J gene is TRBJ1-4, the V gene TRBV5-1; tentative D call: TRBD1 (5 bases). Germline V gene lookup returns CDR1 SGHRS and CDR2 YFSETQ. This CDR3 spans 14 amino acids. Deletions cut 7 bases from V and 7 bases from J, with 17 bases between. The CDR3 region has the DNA TGCGCCAGCCAGGATCCGGGGGGAGGTGAAAAACTGTTTTTT. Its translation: CASQDPGGGEKLFF.

DNA of the CDR3: TGCGCCAGCAGCCAAGATCGGGGGGTGGAGGGAACAGATACGCAGTATTTT. It encodes CASSQDRGVEGTDTQYF. The chain links TRBV4-3 to TRBJ2-3, with 7 bases identical to TRBD2. Germline-derived CDR1 and CDR2 are LGHNA and YSLEER. The CDR3 sequence is 17 residues long. V lost 0 bases and J lost 3; bases outside the gene matches: 9.

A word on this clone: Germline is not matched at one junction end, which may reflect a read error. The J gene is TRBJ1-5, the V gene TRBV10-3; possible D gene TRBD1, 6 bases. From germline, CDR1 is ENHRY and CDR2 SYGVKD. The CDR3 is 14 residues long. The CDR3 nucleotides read TGTGCCATCAGTCCGGACAGCCGCGGTCAGGCCCAGCATTTT. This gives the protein CAISPDSRGQAQHF.

CDR3 in amino acids: CASSLEDRGPTMNTEAFF. In DNA form, the CDR3 reads TGCGCCAGCAGCTTGGAGGACAGGGGCCCTACAATGAACACTGAAGCTTTCTTT. The rearrangement joins TRBV5-1 to TRBJ1-1; 9 bases are shared with TRBD1. The CDR3 extends over 18 amino acids. The V gene's germline CDR1 is SGHRS and CDR2 YFSETQ. The V and J ends lost 0 bases and 0 bases, in that order; junction bases with no gene match: 9. The whole variable domain, remainder taken from reference TRBV5-1 and TRBJ1-1, is KAGVTQTPRYLIKTRGQQVTLSCSPISGHRSVSWYQQTPGQGLQFLFEYFSETQRNKGNFPGRFSGRQFSNSRSEMNVSTLELGDSALYLCASSLEDRGPTMNTEAFFGQGTRLTVV.

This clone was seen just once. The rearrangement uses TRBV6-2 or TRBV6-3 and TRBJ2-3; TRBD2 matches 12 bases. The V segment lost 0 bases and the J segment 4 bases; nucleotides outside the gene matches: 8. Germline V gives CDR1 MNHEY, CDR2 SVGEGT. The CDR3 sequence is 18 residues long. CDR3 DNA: TGTGCCAGCAGTTACTCGCTAGCGGGAGGGCCCGCGGCAGATACGCAGTATTTT. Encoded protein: CASSYSLAGGPAADTQYF.

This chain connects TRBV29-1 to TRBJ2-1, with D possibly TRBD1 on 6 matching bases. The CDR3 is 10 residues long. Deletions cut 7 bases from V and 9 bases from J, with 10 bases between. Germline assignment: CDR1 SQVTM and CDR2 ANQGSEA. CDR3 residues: CSGQVTEQFF. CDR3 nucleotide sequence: TGCAGCGGACAGGTGACTGAGCAGTTCTTC.

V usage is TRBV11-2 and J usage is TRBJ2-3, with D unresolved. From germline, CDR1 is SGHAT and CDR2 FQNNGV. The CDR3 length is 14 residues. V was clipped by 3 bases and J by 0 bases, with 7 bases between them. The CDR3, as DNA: TGTGCCAGCAGCTTGCTGAGGAGCACAGATACGCAGTATTTT. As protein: CASSLLRSTDTQYF.

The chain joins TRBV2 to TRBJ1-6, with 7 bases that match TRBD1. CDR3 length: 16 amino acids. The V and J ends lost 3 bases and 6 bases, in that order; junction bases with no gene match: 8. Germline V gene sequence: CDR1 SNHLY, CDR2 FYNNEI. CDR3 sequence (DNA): TGTGCCAGCAGTGAGTTCGGGACAGCTCTTAATTCACCCCTCCACTTT. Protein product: CASSEFGTALNSPLHF.

The chain's CDR3 is CASSHLAGALNEQFF. The CDR3 coding sequence is TGTGCCAGCAGCCATCTAGCGGGAGCTCTGAATGAGCAGTTCTTC. The chain links TRBV27 to TRBJ2-1; TRBD2 aligns across 10 bases. Trimming at V came to 6 bases and at J to 7 bases, leaving 9 bases not matched to a gene. CDR1 and CDR2 from the germline V gene are MNHEY and SMNVEV (reference sequence). The CDR3 runs to 15 residues.

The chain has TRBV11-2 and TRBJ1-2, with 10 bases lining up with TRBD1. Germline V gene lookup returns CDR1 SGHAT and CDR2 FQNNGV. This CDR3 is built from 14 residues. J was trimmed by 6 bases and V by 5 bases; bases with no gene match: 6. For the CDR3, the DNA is TGTGCCAGCAGCCCCGGCGACAGGGGGCATGGCTACACCTTC. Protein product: CASSPGDRGHGYTF. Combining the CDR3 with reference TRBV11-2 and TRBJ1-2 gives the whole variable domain EAGVAQSPRYKIIEKRQSVAFWCNPISGHATLYWYQQILGQGPKLLIQFQNNGVVDDSQLPKDRFSAERLKGVDSTLKIQPAKLEDSAVYLCASSPGDRGHGYTFGSGTRLTVV.

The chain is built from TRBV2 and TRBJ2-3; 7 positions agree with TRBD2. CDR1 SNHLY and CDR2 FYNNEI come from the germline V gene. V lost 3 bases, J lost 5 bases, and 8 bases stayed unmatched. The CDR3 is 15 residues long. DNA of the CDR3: TGTGCCAGCAGTGATCGAGCGGGACCCCTAGATACGCAGTATTTT. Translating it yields CASSDRAGPLDTQYF.

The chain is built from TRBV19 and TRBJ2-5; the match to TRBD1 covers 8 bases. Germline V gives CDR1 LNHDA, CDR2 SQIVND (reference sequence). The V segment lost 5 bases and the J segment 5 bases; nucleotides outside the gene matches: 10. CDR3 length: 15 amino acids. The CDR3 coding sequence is TGTGCCAGTAGTCCGACAGGGGCAAAATGGGAGACCCAGTACTTC. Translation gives CASSPTGAKWETQYF.

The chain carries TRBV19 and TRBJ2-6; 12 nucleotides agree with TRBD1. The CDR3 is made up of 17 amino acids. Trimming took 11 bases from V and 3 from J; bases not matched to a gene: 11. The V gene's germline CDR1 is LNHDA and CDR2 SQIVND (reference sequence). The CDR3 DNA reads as TGTGCCCGCTTTGGCGGGACAGGGGGCGTTGGGGCCAACGTCCTGACTTTC. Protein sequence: CARFGGTGGVGANVLTF.

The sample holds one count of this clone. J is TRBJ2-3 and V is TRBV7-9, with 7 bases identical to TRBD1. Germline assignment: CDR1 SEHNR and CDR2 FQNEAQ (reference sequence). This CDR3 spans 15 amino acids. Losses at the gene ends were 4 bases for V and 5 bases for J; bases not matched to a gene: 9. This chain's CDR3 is CASSSGGVVGDTQYF. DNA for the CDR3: TGTGCCAGCAGCTCAGGGGGAGTAGTGGGAGATACGCAGTATTTT.